One and the same sample provided the 13 T cell receptor beta chains below, sequenced in a study of CD8 T cells in Susac syndrome. Random hexamers were used to reverse transcribe an amount of 0.5 to 1 ug RNA. TCRdb re-called the immunoSEQ multiplex PCR reads with MiXCR, one entry per CDR3 protein. The data hold about 140,000 distinct CDR3 sequences, with approximately 94% observed a single time. The sample was CD4+ T cells from PBMCs. These receptors were collected from a human donor with Susac syndrome.

The chain joins TRBV2 to TRBJ1-5; no clear D gene. The CDR3 covers 15 residues. Trimming took off 2 bases at V and 4 bases at J, with 12 bases between the two ends. The V gene's germline CDR1 is SNHLY and CDR2 FYNNEI. CDR3 sequence (DNA): TGTGCCAGCAGTGAAAGTTACAGCCCAAATCAGCCCCAGCATTTT. This translates into CASSESYSPNQPQHF.

The chain couples TRBV4-1 to TRBJ1-2; D not resolved. The germline V and J ends were trimmed by 5 bases and 2 bases, with 12 bases remaining between them. The germline V gene has CDR1 MGHRA and CDR2 YSYEKL. This CDR3 contains 14 residues. CDR3 coding DNA: TGCGCCAGCAGCGAACCGGGCCTCAACTATGGCTACACCTTC. Encoded protein: CASSEPGLNYGYTF.

The V and J genes are TRBV7-9 and TRBJ2-5; 11 bases line up with TRBD2. This CDR3 has 18 amino acids. The germline V gene encodes CDR1 SEHNR and CDR2 FQNEAQ (reference sequence). Trimming took 1 base from V and 2 from J; bases not matched to a gene: 9. The CDR3 coding sequence is TGTGCCAGCAGCTTAGAACTAGCGGGAGTCCCACCACAAGAGACCCAGTACTTC. Translating it yields CASSLELAGVPPQETQYF.

This chain joins TRBV5-1 and TRBJ2-4, with D unclear. V was clipped by 4 bases and J by 8 bases, with 16 bases between them. The CDR3 is made up of 14 amino acids. Germline values: CDR1 SGHRS, CDR2 YFSETQ. CDR3 sequence: CASSPDPLSYIQYF. The CDR3 DNA sequence: TGCGCCAGCAGCCCGGACCCTCTAAGTTACATTCAGTACTTC.

The rearrangement joins TRBV20-1 to TRBJ1-5; TRBD1 is a possible D gene (5 bases). The CDR3 sequence is 12 residues long. Germline V gene data show CDR1 as DFQATT and CDR2 as SNEGSKA (reference sequence). The germline V and J ends were trimmed by 1 base and 4 bases, with 5 bases remaining between them. DNA of the CDR3: TGCAGTGCTAGAGGGGGGAATCAGCCCCAGCATTTT. Translated, it gives CSARGGNQPQHF.

This clonotype was observed once. The rearrangement uses TRBV7-9 and TRBJ2-1; no clear D. The CDR3 sequence is 11 residues long. Germline loops: CDR1 SEHNR, CDR2 FQNEAQ (reference sequence). Between the trimmed V and J ends, which lost 4 bases and 9 bases, there was a span of 7 bases. The CDR3 spells CASSSIGEQFF. In nucleotides, the CDR3 is TGTGCCAGCAGCTCCATTGGTGAGCAGTTCTTC.

Remarks on this clonotype: A read error may produce the germline difference seen at one junction end. This chain connects TRBV4-1 to TRBJ1-1; D call uncertain. Germline V gene sequence: CDR1 MGHRA, CDR2 YSYEKL. The CDR3 is made up of 11 amino acids. The CDR3 bases are TGCGCCAGCAGCCAAAACAGTGAAGCTTTCTTT. It yields the protein CASSQNSEAFF.

The chain recombines TRBV20-1 with TRBJ2-2, with 11 bases identical to TRBD2. Germline V lookup: CDR1 DFQATT, CDR2 SNEGSKA (reference sequence). The V segment lost 5 bases and the J segment 5 bases; nucleotides outside the gene matches: 7. This CDR3 is 15 amino acids long. The CDR3 loop reads CSAPRTSGPTGELFF. CDR3 nucleotide sequence: TGCAGTGCTCCCCGGACTAGCGGGCCTACCGGGGAGCTGTTTTTT.

J is TRBJ1-5 and V is TRBV20-1; D possibly corresponds to TRBD1 (5 bases). Germline-derived CDR1 and CDR2 are DFQATT and SNEGSKA (reference sequence). Trimming removed 6 bases from V and 6 bases from J, with 18 bases in between. The CDR3 is made up of 14 amino acids. Written as DNA, the CDR3 is TGCAGTGCCGAACACCGGCGAAGGGGTCAGCCCCAGCATTTT. The encoded protein is CSAEHRRRGQPQHF.

V usage is TRBV20-1 and J usage is TRBJ2-7; TRBD2 agrees at 8 bases. This CDR3 contains 14 residues. V lost 5 bases to trimming and J lost 2 bases; unmatched junction nucleotides: 8. CDR1 and CDR2 (germline): DFQATT, SNEGSKA (reference sequence). The CDR3 here is CSAAGTSDPYEQYF. The CDR3 nucleotides read TGCAGTGCTGCCGGGACTAGTGATCCCTACGAGCAGTACTTC.

This chain uses TRBV10-2 with TRBJ2-3; D remains unclear. Per germline, CDR1 WSHSY and CDR2 SAAADI. The germline V and J ends were trimmed by 10 bases and 0 bases, with 8 bases remaining between them. There are 12 residues in the CDR3. The CDR3 DNA is TGCGCCACCCTAAGAAGCACAGATACGCAGTATTTT. Amino acids: CATLRSTDTQYF.

The chain uses TRBV3-1 and TRBJ2-5; 7 nucleotides match TRBD2. Germline V gives CDR1 LGHDT, CDR2 YNNKEL (reference sequence). V shed 7 bases and J 5 bases; nucleotides not matched to a gene: 10. The CDR3 runs 14 residues. CDR3 residues: CASKQRLAVETQYF. CDR3 nucleotides: TGTGCCAGCAAACAGCGGCTAGCGGTGGAGACCCAGTACTTC.

The chain combines TRBV7-8 with TRBJ2-6; D remains ambiguous. Germline CDR1 and CDR2: SGHVS and FQNEAQ. Trimming stripped 5 bases from V and 5 bases from J, with 13 bases between. This CDR3 spans 15 amino acids. CDR3 sequence: CASSPRRGRANVLTF. CDR3 sequence (DNA): TGTGCCAGCAGCCCCCGACGCGGCAGGGCCAACGTCCTGACTTTC.